The 22 T cell receptor beta chains below all came from one sample that was sequenced in a study of blood T cell repertoires in COVID-19. Sequencing used immunoSEQ multiplex PCR; TCRdb keeps in-frame clones, though not all of them. The sample has about 91,000 clones; more than 60% are singletons. Input material: peripheral blood. These receptors were collected from a man in his 70s with acute or convalescent COVID-19.

The chain couples TRBV9 to TRBJ1-1, with TRBD1 matching over 11 bases. This CDR3 is built from 16 residues. V was pared by 4 bases and J by 6 bases, with 11 bases of the junction left unmatched. Germline loops: CDR1 SGDLS, CDR2 YYNGEE. CDR3 coding DNA: TGTGCCAGCAGCACACGGACAGGGGGCTCACGGGCTGAAGCTTTCTTT. Translating gives CASSTRTGGSRAEAFF.

The genes are TRBV11-1 and TRBJ2-5, with D maybe TRBD2 (6 bases). This CDR3 region has 14 residues. Germline V lookup: CDR1 SGHAT, CDR2 FQDESV (reference sequence). Deletions cut 4 bases from V and 2 bases from J, with 11 bases between. CDR3 coding DNA: TGTGCCAGCAGCTACCGGGGGTTTCAAGAGACCCAGTACTTC. Encoded protein: CASSYRGFQETQYF.

CDR3 protein: CASSYSRSLSGNTIYF. DNA for the CDR3: TGTGCCAGCAGTTATTCGCGGAGCCTCTCTGGAAACACCATATATTTT. The rearrangement links TRBV6-5 to TRBJ1-3; unclear D gene. Trimming took 3 bases from V and 0 from J, leaving 12 bases between them. CDR1 MNHEY and CDR2 SVGAGI come from the germline V gene. This CDR3 has 16 amino acids.

The chain uses TRBV19 and TRBJ2-1; D is ambiguous. V lost 7 bases to trimming and J lost 7 bases, with 17 bases between them. This CDR3 is 14 amino acids long. Germline V lookup: CDR1 LNHDA, CDR2 SQIVND (reference sequence). The DNA of the CDR3 is TGTGCCAGTACCGAGAAACACATCGGGAATGAGCAGTTCTTC. Protein sequence: CASTEKHIGNEQFF.

J is TRBJ2-3 and V is TRBV2; 13 nucleotides match TRBD2. The junction had 3 bases not matched to a gene; V was cut back by 1 base and J by 5 bases. This CDR3 is 16 amino acids long. In germline, CDR1 is SNHLY, CDR2 FYNNEI. Here the CDR3 reads CASSEGTSGRLDTQYF. The CDR3, as DNA: TGTGCCAGCAGTGAAGGGACTAGCGGGAGACTAGATACGCAGTATTTT.

This chain links TRBV30 with TRBJ2-7; no definite D call. Germline values: CDR1 GTSNPN, CDR2 SVGIG (reference sequence). V lost 3 bases to trimming and J lost 2 bases, with 11 bases between them. This CDR3 contains 13 residues. CDR3: CAWSRVQTYEQYF. DNA of the CDR3: TGTGCCTGGAGCCGGGTACAAACCTACGAGCAGTACTTC.

The gene calls are TRBV10-3 and TRBJ1-1, with D unclear. Germline loops: CDR1 ENHRY, CDR2 SYGVKD. The V end was cut by 2 bases, the J end by 8 bases, with 12 bases between. This CDR3 region has 13 residues. The CDR3 nucleotides read TGTGCCATCAGTGAGATTATGTCACTCGAAGCTTTCTTT. Its translation is CAISEIMSLEAFF.

This clone was counted only a few times. The V and J genes are TRBV7-6 and TRBJ2-1; 7 bases match TRBD2. Germline CDR1 is SGHVS and CDR2 is FNYEAQ. The CDR3 is 14 residues long. After removal of 5 bases from V and 5 bases from J, the junction contained 6 bases not matched to a gene. The chain's CDR3 is CASSTRESHNEQFF. In nucleotides, the CDR3 is TGTGCCAGCAGCACGCGGGAGTCCCACAATGAGCAGTTCTTC. Full variable domain (remainder filled in from reference TRBV7-6 and TRBJ2-1): GAGVSQSPRYKVTKRGQDVALRCDPISGHVSLYWYRQALGQGPEFLTYFNYEAQQDKSGLPNDRFSAERPEGSISTLTIQRTEQRDSAMYRCASSTRESHNEQFFGPGTRLTVL.

The CDR3 region has the DNA TGTGCCACCAGTGATTTTTCCCCAAAAAACTATCGCTCTGGGGCCAACGTCCTGACTTTC. This translates into CATSDFSPKNYRSGANVLTF. The V gene is TRBV24-1, the J gene TRBJ2-6, with D unclear. The ends were cut back, 1 base at V and 0 bases at J, with 18 bases in the middle. CDR1 is KGHDR and CDR2 is SFDVKD in the germline V gene. The CDR3 extends over 20 amino acids.

This clone was counted a single time. This chain links TRBV29-1 with TRBJ2-1, with 7 bases matching TRBD2. The trim removed 3 bases at V and 6 bases at J, leaving 8 bases unmatched. Germline V gene sequence: CDR1 SQVTM, CDR2 ANQGSEA. This CDR3 spans 14 amino acids. This CDR3 reads CSVEGGRAANEQFF. CDR3 in DNA: TGCAGCGTTGAGGGGGGGAGGGCCGCCAATGAGCAGTTCTTC.

This sequence joins TRBV18 and TRBJ2-6; TRBD1 might be the D (7 bases). Trimming took off 2 bases at V and 1 base at J, with 18 bases between the two ends. The V gene's germline CDR1 is KGHSH and CDR2 LQKENI. CDR3 length: 19 residues. The CDR3 coding sequence is TGTGCCAGCTCACCAGACCGGGCCAGGGGGGCATCTGGGGCCAACGTCCTGACTTTC. Translating gives CASSPDRARGASGANVLTF.

The chain joins TRBV30 to TRBJ2-7, with no clear D. The CDR3 spans 11 residues. Per germline, CDR1 GTSNPN and CDR2 SVGIG (reference sequence). V lost 1 base to trimming and J lost 2 bases, with 3 bases between them. The CDR3 protein is CAWSAAYEQYF. CDR3 sequence (DNA): TGTGCCTGGAGTGCGGCCTACGAGCAGTACTTC.

This sequence joins TRBV5-6 and TRBJ2-7, with 7 bases lining up with TRBD1. The CDR3 covers 14 residues. Trimming at V came to 1 base and at J to 0 bases, leaving 1 base not matched to a gene. CDR1 is SGHDT and CDR2 is YYEEEE in the germline V gene. Here the CDR3 DNA reads TGTGCCAGCAGCTTGCAGGGGGTCTCCTACGAGCAGTACTTC. This encodes CASSLQGVSYEQYF.

The sample holds one count of this clone. This chain links TRBV13 with TRBJ1-2, with TRBD1 identical over 9 bases. This CDR3 region has 18 residues. The junction had 17 bases not matched to a gene; V was cut back by 5 bases and J by 4 bases. Germline CDR1 and CDR2: PRHDT and FYEKMQ (reference sequence). The CDR3 DNA sequence: TGTGCCAGCAGCGACGAACCTCCGGGACAGGGAGTAACCTATGGCTACACCTTC. As protein: CASSDEPPGQGVTYGYTF. Using reference TRBV13 and TRBJ1-2 for the parts outside the CDR3, the full variable domain is AAGVIQSPRHLIKEKRETATLKCYPIPRHDTVYWYQQGPGQDPQFLISFYEKMQSDKGSIPDRFSAQQFSDYHSELNMSSLELGDSALYFCASSDEPPGQGVTYGYTFGSGTRLTVV.

V usage is TRBV5-1 and J usage is TRBJ2-1; 10 bases are a match to TRBD2. This CDR3 contains 15 residues. From germline, CDR1 is SGHRS and CDR2 YFSETQ. The junction had 4 bases not matched to a gene; V was cut back by 0 bases and J by 7 bases. CDR3 DNA: TGCGCCAGCAGCTTGGCTCCTAGCGGGAGTAATGAGCAGTTCTTC. Translating gives CASSLAPSGSNEQFF.

This clone has just one count. V is TRBV6-4 and J is TRBJ2-1; TRBD2 is a possible D gene (5 bases). V gave up 3 bases and J gave up 9 bases, with 15 bases separating them. This CDR3 is built from 14 residues. Germline loops: CDR1 MRHNA, CDR2 SNTAGT. The CDR3 region is CASSESSFLGEQFF. CDR3 in DNA: TGTGCCAGCAGTGAGTCTAGCTTTCTCGGTGAGCAGTTCTTC.

The genes are TRBV6-2 or TRBV6-3 and TRBJ2-7; TRBD1 is a possible D gene (6 bases). Germline V CDR1 and CDR2: MNHEY, SVGEGT. Deletions cut 5 bases from V and 4 bases from J, with 12 bases between. CDR3 size: 13 residues. Here the CDR3 reads CASSDRTVYEQYF. Here the CDR3 DNA reads TGTGCCAGCAGTGACAGGACAGTATACGAGCAGTACTTC.

The chain couples TRBV4-3 to TRBJ2-7, with TRBD1 matching 7 bases. Trimming removed 1 base from V and 3 bases from J; junction bases left unmatched: 9. CDR3 size: 16 residues. Looked up from germline, CDR1 is LGHNA and CDR2 is YSLEER. The CDR3 is CASSQAYAQGIYEQYF. DNA for the CDR3: TGCGCCAGCAGCCAAGCGTACGCACAGGGGATCTACGAGCAGTACTTC.

The rearrangement uses TRBV19 and TRBJ2-1, with D uncertain. There are 15 residues in the CDR3. V dropped 1 base and J dropped 0 bases, with 7 bases sitting between them. The germline V gene encodes CDR1 LNHDA and CDR2 SQIVND (reference sequence). The CDR3 nucleotides are TGTGCCAGTAGTATAGCCGCGAGCTCCTACAATGAGCAGTTCTTC. It codes for CASSIAASSYNEQFF.

The V and J genes are TRBV28 and TRBJ1-1; 7 nucleotides align to TRBD1. This CDR3 has 16 amino acids. Germline V gene data show CDR1 as MDHEN and CDR2 as SYDVKM. The trim removed 0 bases at V and 1 base at J, leaving 5 bases unmatched. CDR3 amino acids: CASSLWEGQQNTEAFF. CDR3 in DNA: TGTGCCAGCAGTTTATGGGAGGGACAGCAGAACACTGAAGCTTTCTTT.

In this sample, this clone turned up once. J is TRBJ2-7 and V is TRBV24-1; D may be TRBD1 (6 bases). The CDR3 consists of 15 residues. CDR1 KGHDR and CDR2 SFDVKD come from the germline V gene. Deletions cut 4 bases from V and 7 bases from J, with 19 bases between. Here the CDR3 DNA reads TGTGCCACCAGTGACCCCCTCAGGGGATGGGAAGAGCAGTACTTC. This encodes CATSDPLRGWEEQYF.

In this sample, this clone turned up a few times. The CDR3 bases are TGTGCCAGCAGCAGCCCGGACACCCTCGCAACTAATGAAAAACTGTTTTTT. It is translated as CASSSPDTLATNEKLFF. The V and J genes are TRBV7-2 and TRBJ1-4; possibly TRBD1 for D (5 bases). Trimming pared 5 bases from V and 0 bases from J, leaving 16 bases between. The germline CDR1 and CDR2 sequences are SGHTA and FQGNSA. The CDR3 spans 17 residues.